Shown below are 22 T cell receptor beta chains from a single sample sequenced in a study of OX40 agonist ivuxolimab in advanced cancers. Assay: immunoSEQ multiplex PCR; the TCRdb copy retains only in-frame clones and omits some. The table includes about 81,000 clones, about 92% detected once. The material was CD4+ or CD8+ T cells sorted from blood, obtained in a trial of the OX40 agonist ivuxolimab. These receptors were taken from an adult with an advanced solid tumor such as melanoma, head and neck, liver or kidney cancer.

The chain couples TRBV7-8 to TRBJ2-1; no firm D call. The length of the CDR3 is 15 residues. V was clipped by 1 base and J by 8 bases, with 15 bases between them. CDR1 and CDR2 from the germline V gene are SGHVS and FQNEAQ. CDR3 nucleotide sequence: TGTGCCAGCAGCTTAGGGGTCTTACCAAGTCATGAGCAGTTCTTC. Encoded protein: CASSLGVLPSHEQFF.

This chain joins TRBV7-2 and TRBJ1-2, with TRBD1 as a possible D gene (6 bases). Trimming pared 3 bases from V and 8 bases from J, leaving 22 bases between. Germline V CDR1 and CDR2: SGHTA, FQGNSA. The CDR3 extends over 16 amino acids. The CDR3 here is CASSFDIGPQGWGYTF. The CDR3 DNA sequence: TGTGCCAGCAGCTTTGACATCGGGCCGCAGGGGTGGGGCTACACCTTC. Combining the CDR3 with reference TRBV7-2 and TRBJ1-2 gives the whole variable domain GAGVSQSPSNKVTEKGKDVELRCDPISGHTALYWYRQSLGQGLEFLIYFQGNSAPDKSGLPSDRFSAERTGGSVSTLTIQRTQQEDSAVYLCASSFDIGPQGWGYTFGSGTRLTVV.

The chain employs TRBV25-1 and TRBJ1-4; 8 bases map to TRBD1. J was trimmed by 6 bases and V by 6 bases; bases with no gene match: 6. Per germline, CDR1 MGHDK and CDR2 SYGVNS. This CDR3 has 14 amino acids. CDR3 DNA sequence: TGTGCCAGCAGATCTCAGGGGGCCTATGAAAAACTGTTTTTT. This codes for CASRSQGAYEKLFF.

The chain is built from TRBV6-5 and TRBJ1-6, with D possibly TRBD1 on 5 matching bases. Trimming removed 7 bases at V and 3 bases at J, with 10 bases between. The V gene's germline CDR1 is MNHEY and CDR2 SVGAGI. The CDR3 totals 14 residues. CDR3 nucleotide sequence: TGTGCCAGCACTATGGGGGTCTATAATTCACCCCTCCACTTT. This sequence encodes CASTMGVYNSPLHF.

This clone was observed a single time. The genes are TRBV27 and TRBJ2-7; D perhaps matches TRBD2 (6 bases). The CDR3 is 15 amino acids. Germline CDR1 MNHEY, CDR2 SMNVEV (reference sequence). V was trimmed by 7 bases and J by 0 bases, leaving 16 bases between them. The CDR3 loop reads CASTFYSGSSYEQYF. CDR3 coding DNA: TGTGCCAGCACCTTTTATAGCGGTAGCTCCTACGAGCAGTACTTC.

CDR3 coding DNA: TGTGCCAGTAGTATGGGGGGCCCGAACACTGAAGCTTTCTTT. The encoded protein is CASSMGGPNTEAFF. This chain joins TRBV19 and TRBJ1-1; a weak D match, TRBD1 (6 bases). Germline-derived CDR1 and CDR2 are LNHDA and SQIVND (reference sequence). V dropped 3 bases and J dropped 1 base, with 9 bases sitting between them. The CDR3 spans 14 residues.

To note about this clone: One end of the junction is discordant with germline, which a read error may explain. The J gene is TRBJ2-7, the V gene TRBV7-2, with a possible D match to TRBD2 (6 bases). Germline CDR1 SGHTA, CDR2 FQGNSA. This CDR3 contains 16 residues. CDR3 DNA sequence: TGTGCCAGCAGCTTAGGGGACTTGGCGGAGGGGTACGGGCAGTACTTC. Protein sequence: CASSLGDLAEGYGQYF.

V is TRBV4-3 and J is TRBJ2-5; 8 bases are shared with TRBD1. Germline CDR1 LGHNA, CDR2 YSLEER. This CDR3 comprises 16 residues. The trim removed 5 bases at V and 2 bases at J, leaving 10 bases unmatched. This CDR3 is CASSAGTGSVQETQYF. DNA of the CDR3: TGCGCCAGCAGCGCCGGGACAGGTTCGGTGCAAGAGACCCAGTACTTC.

V gene TRBV30 combines with J gene TRBJ1-2, with D possibly matching TRBD1 (6 bases). The CDR3 runs to 13 residues. Germline V gene sequence: CDR1 GTSNPN, CDR2 SVGIG (reference sequence). V lost 4 bases and J lost 8, with 17 bases in between. The CDR3 sequence: CAWTLWGPRGYTF. CDR3 in DNA: TGTGCCTGGACTTTGTGGGGGCCTAGGGGCTACACCTTC.

The rearrangement joins TRBV11-1 to TRBJ2-1, with TRBD1 identical over 9 bases. The V gene end was trimmed by 5 bases and the J gene end by 8 bases; junction bases not matched to a gene: 16. Per germline, CDR1 SGHAT and CDR2 FQDESV (reference sequence). The CDR3 length is 17 residues. CDR3: CASSQGRTGGPSDEQFF. In DNA, the CDR3 is TGTGCCAGCAGCCAGGGACGCACAGGGGGCCCGTCCGATGAGCAGTTCTTC.

The chain is built from TRBV2 and TRBJ1-3, with unresolved D. The length of the CDR3 is 17 residues. The V gene's germline CDR1 is SNHLY and CDR2 FYNNEI. V dropped 3 bases and J dropped 4 bases, with 19 bases sitting between them. As DNA, the CDR3 is TGTGCCAGCAGTGATTCACGAATTATGGCGGGAGGAAACACCATATATTTT. It encodes CASSDSRIMAGGNTIYF.

The CDR3 protein is CASSIRTGELFF. As DNA, the CDR3 is TGTGCCAGCAGTATCCGGACCGGGGAGCTGTTTTTT. The V call is TRBV2, the J call TRBJ2-2; the D is unclear. Germline assignment: CDR1 SNHLY and CDR2 FYNNEI. The CDR3 consists of 12 residues. Trimming removed 5 bases from V and 5 bases from J, with 6 bases in between.

J is TRBJ2-1 and V is TRBV7-3; D may be TRBD1 (6 bases). Trimming took 4 bases from V and 7 from J, leaving 20 bases between them. Germline V CDR1 and CDR2: SGHTA, FQGTGA. This CDR3 has 16 amino acids. This chain's CDR3 is CASSSGEGKGWNEQFF. DNA for the CDR3: TGTGCCAGCAGCTCAGGGGAAGGGAAAGGATGGAATGAGCAGTTCTTC.

V is TRBV4-3 and J is TRBJ1-5, with 7 bases that match TRBD1. The germline CDR1 and CDR2 sequences are LGHNA and YSLEER. The CDR3 is 17 amino acids. V shed 0 bases, J shed 4 bases, and the junction held 9 bases outside the gene matches. CDR3 sequence: CASSQDVRQGRNQPQHF. The CDR3 nucleotides are TGCGCCAGCAGCCAAGACGTAAGACAGGGAAGAAATCAGCCCCAGCATTTT.

DNA for the CDR3: TGCGCCAGCAGCCCTCAGCGGGGGAACTACGAGCAGTACTTC. It is translated as CASSPQRGNYEQYF. The V gene is TRBV4-1, the J gene TRBJ2-7; 8 bases align to TRBD2. J lost 3 bases, V lost 4 bases, and 5 bases had no gene match. There are 14 residues in the CDR3. Germline V gene lookup returns CDR1 MGHRA and CDR2 YSYEKL.

The count of this clone is one. The rearrangement uses TRBV2 and TRBJ2-7; possibly TRBD2 for D (7 bases). The CDR3 has 13 amino acids. The V end lost 11 bases, the J end lost 0 bases, and 14 bases lay between the germline ends. CDR1 and CDR2 from the germline V gene are SNHLY and FYNNEI. CDR3 coding DNA: TGTGCCCGGGGGGCGGGATCCTCCTACGAGCAGTACTTC. It specifies CARGAGSSYEQYF.

CDR3 DNA sequence: TGTGCCAGCAGATCAGGGGTTCCGTCCTACGAGCAGTACTTC. Translation gives CASRSGVPSYEQYF. J is TRBJ2-7 and V is TRBV7-9; D might be TRBD1 (6 bases). The germline CDR1 and CDR2 sequences are SEHNR and FQNEAQ (reference sequence). The length of the CDR3 is 14 residues. Trimming took off 6 bases at V and 1 base at J, with 13 bases between the two ends.

The chain joins TRBV19 to TRBJ2-3; D remains ambiguous. The CDR3 is 14 amino acids. V dropped 3 bases and J dropped 3 bases, with 10 bases sitting between them. The germline V gene has CDR1 LNHDA and CDR2 SQIVND (reference sequence). CDR3 in amino acids: CASSISPQTDTQYF. DNA of the CDR3: TGTGCCAGTAGTATCTCCCCCCAAACAGATACGCAGTATTTT.

The V gene is TRBV27, the J gene TRBJ2-7; possibly TRBD2 for D (6 bases). CDR3 length equals 15 residues. Germline V CDR1 and CDR2: MNHEY, SMNVEV (reference sequence). Trimming left V 2 bases short and J 0 bases short, with 11 bases between. The chain's CDR3 is CASSLGGGNSYEQYF. Here the CDR3 DNA reads TGTGCCAGCAGTTTAGGTGGGGGGAACTCCTACGAGCAGTACTTC.

The chain combines TRBV5-1 with TRBJ2-7; D gene uncertain. Trimming left V 0 bases short and J 3 bases short, with 10 bases between. Germline V lookup: CDR1 SGHRS, CDR2 YFSETQ. The CDR3 runs 14 residues. Here the CDR3 DNA reads TGCGCCAGCAGCTTGGAGACGGGTCTCTACGAGCAGTACTTC. It yields the protein CASSLETGLYEQYF. Complete variable domain (other parts from reference TRBV5-1 and TRBJ2-7): KAGVTQTPRYLIKTRGQQVTLSCSPISGHRSVSWYQQTPGQGLQFLFEYFSETQRNKGNFPGRFSGRQFSNSRSEMNVSTLELGDSALYLCASSLETGLYEQYFGPGTRLTVT.

The chain has TRBV7-2 and TRBJ2-7, with 10 bases matching TRBD2. This CDR3 contains 15 residues. After removal of 5 bases from V and 3 bases from J, the junction contained 7 bases not matched to a gene. Germline V CDR1 and CDR2: SGHTA, FQGNSA. CDR3 sequence: CASSPGTSEDYEQYF. CDR3 coding DNA: TGTGCCAGCAGCCCCGGGACTAGCGAGGACTACGAGCAGTACTTC. Looking up the rest from reference TRBV7-2 and TRBJ2-7 gives the full variable domain: GAGVSQSPSNKVTEKGKDVELRCDPISGHTALYWYRQSLGQGLEFLIYFQGNSAPDKSGLPSDRFSAERTGGSVSTLTIQRTQQEDSAVYLCASSPGTSEDYEQYFGPGTRLTVT.

The V call is TRBV27, the J call TRBJ2-1; 10 bases line up with TRBD2. This CDR3 is 15 amino acids long. CDR1 is MNHEY and CDR2 is SMNVEV in the germline V gene (reference sequence). The V and J ends lost 7 bases and 5 bases, in that order; junction bases with no gene match: 8. The CDR3 here is CASTLGTSADNEQFF. CDR3 DNA sequence: TGTGCCAGCACTCTCGGGACTAGCGCGGACAATGAGCAGTTCTTC.